This TCR beta chain was captured in a study of cytomegalovirus exposure and HLA in healthy donors. Study results and limitations: Reportedly, a later analysis found an Asian-associated ancestry cluster had fewer N-insertions than the roughly 700-donor mean. Later analysis found that TCR beta chains associated with HLA were more clonally expanded than other, equally common chains. Immune exposure information available was restricted to CMV serostatus.

V was pared by 2 bases and J by 5 bases, with 16 bases between. This CDR3 is built from 15 residues. Germline lookup yields CDR1 GTSNPN and CDR2 SVGIG (reference sequence). For this clone: Its antigen remains unknown.

PCR was performed using 60 Vbeta and 13 Jbeta primers. In the original analysis: In a later analysis, 75 million to 95 million unique TCR beta chains included roughly 11 million shared by two or more donors. Using immunoSEQ multiplex PCR, the repertoire was profiled, and TCRdb retains in-frame clones only, with some absent. Clonal size and the V and J genes are those of that table, whereas D and trimming came from the DNA. This sample carries approximately 84,000 clones, around 68% of them seen once, and the ten largest clones take over 7.5%. The chain joins TRBV30 to TRBJ1-5; no reliable D call. Sequences were obtained from PBMCs. The source of this sequence is a man aged 35-49 years in good health and CMV-seropositive. As DNA, the CDR3 is TGTGCCTGGAGTAATGAGGGATGGAGGCATCAGCCCCAGCATTTT. Amino acids: CAWSNEGWRHQPQHF.